This TCR beta chain is from a study of T cell responses to AZD1222 COVID-19 vaccine. V lost 2 bases to trimming and J lost 2 bases; unmatched junction nucleotides: 8. Germline V gene sequence: CDR1 GTSNPN, CDR2 SVGIG (reference sequence). The CDR3 is made up of 16 amino acids. The assay was immunoSEQ multiplex PCR, and TCRdb's table has in-frame clones only and misses some. Of over 150,000 clones in the sample, around 93% are singletons; the top ten hold more than 0.85%. The receptor's source is an adult who received the MenACWY meningococcal vaccine as a control. The sample consisted of peripheral blood, taken 28 days after the second dose of the MenACWY control vaccine. The chain recombines TRBV30 with TRBJ2-3; 9 positions agree with TRBD1. CDR3 amino acids: CAWSPMDRGFTDTQYF. The DNA of the CDR3 is TGTGCCTGGAGTCCGATGGACAGGGGTTTCACAGATACGCAGTATTTT.